This is a list of T cell receptor beta chains from one sample in a study of vaccination effects on CD4 cells after COVID-19. Sequencing was performed with immunoSEQ multiplex PCR; in TCRdb, only in-frame clones are kept and a portion is missing. The sample holds 20,000 to 25,000 clones, 65% to 75% seen once. Antigen specificity for these receptors is unknown. Sequencing was performed on CD4+ T cells from PBMCs cultured with HCoV-NL63 spike peptides, taken before COVID-19 vaccination. The receptor source for this set is a human donor who received a COVID-19 vaccine. The CDR3 runs from the conserved cysteine through the conserved F or W. Fields, in order: D gene, J gene, clone size, V gene, CDR3 DNA, CDR3 protein. The D gene is left open where the match is weak. Not every row has a clone size; where given, it reads once, few, many or a size class.

TRBD1 TRBJ1-1 NA TRBV24-1 TGTGCCACCAGTGATCCCACAGGGGGGGACACTGAAGCTTTCTTT CATSDPTGGDTEAFF
TRBD1 TRBJ1-5 NA TRBV4-3 TGCGCCAGCAGCCAAGAGGTTACAGGGGTTGTCAAGCCCCAGCATTTT CASSQEVTGVVKPQHF
NA TRBJ1-5 once TRBV3-1/TRBV3-2 TGTGCCAGCAGCCAAGGGAGTCAGCCCCAGCATTTT CASSQGSQPQHF
NA TRBJ1-2 NA TRBV9 TGTGCCAGCAGCGTAGGGGGCCAGGTAGTGGAGGGCTACACCTTC CASSVGGQVVEGYTF
NA TRBJ2-7 NA TRBV5-4 TGTGCCAGCAGCCCTATAAGCTCCTACGAGCAGTACTTC CASSPISSYEQYF
NA TRBJ1-4 NA TRBV4-2 TGTGCCAGCAGCCAAGTCCCAAGTAGGGGAAATGAAAAACTGTTTTTT CASSQVPSRGNEKLFF
TRBD1 TRBJ2-7 NA TRBV10-3 TGTGCCATCCAGGGGGCAGGGGGCGGAGTGGAGCAGTACTTC CAIQGAGGGVEQYF
NA TRBJ2-2 NA TRBV7-9 TGTGCCAGCAGCTTACTCTCCTCGAGGGGCGGGGAGCTGTTTTTT CASSLLSSRGGELFF
TRBD2 TRBJ2-1 NA TRBV5-4 TGTGCCAGCAGAGAAGCGGGAGTCTCCTACAATGAGCAGTTCTTC CASREAGVSYNEQFF
NA TRBJ2-1 NA TRBV7-3 TGTGCCAGCAGCTTAGGGGTCGGGGGCACCCATGAGCAGTTCTTC CASSLGVGGTHEQFF
NA TRBJ1-5 once TRBV28 TGTGCCACCAAGGGTAGCAATCAGCCCCAGCATTTT CATKGSNQPQHF
TRBD1 TRBJ2-7 NA TRBV3-1/TRBV3-2 TGTGCCAGCAGCCCACCGGGACAGGGGATCAACGAGCAGTACTTC CASSPPGQGINEQYF
NA TRBJ2-7 NA TRBV6-5 TGTGCCAGCGGTCGGGTAGACGAGCAGTACTTC CASGRVDEQYF
TRBD1 TRBJ2-2 NA TRBV20-1 TGCAGTGCTAGTGAGGGACAGGGGGCGTCCGGGGAGCTGTTTTTT CSASEGQGASGELFF
TRBD1 TRBJ1-2 few TRBV4-2 TGTGCCAGCAGCCAACGGGGACAGCCGGGAGGCTACACCTTC CASSQRGQPGGYTF
NA TRBJ1-4 NA TRBV13 TGTGCCAGCAGCCTGTATGCAACTAATGAAAAACTGTTTTTT CASSLYATNEKLFF
TRBD2 TRBJ2-2 NA TRBV19 TGTGCCAGTAATCCTAGCGGGACCTTGCACACCGGGGAGCTGTTTTTT CASNPSGTLHTGELFF
NA TRBJ1-5 NA TRBV5-5 TGTGCCAGCAGCCCTGGGACAACTAGTCAGCCCCAGCATTTT CASSPGTTSQPQHF
TRBD1 TRBJ1-2 few TRBV28 TGTGCCAGCAGTTTATTGGGAGGACAGGACGGTGGCTACACCTTC CASSLLGGQDGGYTF
TRBD1 TRBJ1-2 NA TRBV5-6 TGTGCCAGCAGCCAGAGACAGGGTGACGGCTACACCTTC CASSQRQGDGYTF
NA TRBJ2-5 NA TRBV12-3/TRBV12-4 TGTGCCAGCAGTTCAGGCAAACAAGAGACCCAGTACTTC CASSSGKQETQYF
NA TRBJ1-1 few TRBV4-2 TGTGCCAGCAGCCAAGATATTGGCAGGAACACTGAAGCTTTCTTT CASSQDIGRNTEAFF
NA TRBJ2-3 NA TRBV6-5 TGTGCCAGCAGAAGGGGGGTGGGCACAGATACGCAGTATTTT CASRRGVGTDTQYF
NA TRBJ1-6 NA TRBV19 TGTGCCAGTAGTATAAGCCCTACCTCACCCCTCCACTTT CASSISPTSPLHF
NA TRBJ1-5 few TRBV19 TGTGCCAGTAGCACCCCGGGGGATAGCAATCAGCCCCAGCATTTT CASSTPGDSNQPQHF
NA TRBJ1-1 NA TRBV30 TGTGCCTGGAGTGTACGACGCGGGGGGAACACTGAAGCTTTCTTT CAWSVRRGGNTEAFF
NA TRBJ1-6 few TRBV6-5 TGTGCCAGCAGTTACTCGTCCAAGGTGCTCAATTCACCCCTCCACTTT CASSYSSKVLNSPLHF
NA TRBJ1-6 many TRBV3-1/TRBV3-2 TGTGCCAGCAGCCATGGGACCGCTAATTCACCCCTCCACTTT CASSHGTANSPLHF
NA TRBJ2-3 NA TRBV6-2/TRBV6-3 TGTGCCAGCAGTTATACGACAGATACGCAGTATTTT CASSYTTDTQYF
NA TRBJ2-7 NA TRBV11-2 TGTGCCAGCAGCTTGCCAGGGGCCTACGAGCAGTACTTC CASSLPGAYEQYF
TRBD2 TRBJ2-1 NA TRBV14 TGTGCCAGCAGCCCCCGACTAGCGGGCAATGAGCAGTTCTTC CASSPRLAGNEQFF
TRBD1 TRBJ1-1 few TRBV5-8 TGTGCCAGCCCCCAGGACAGGGGCGCTGAAGCTTTCTTT CASPQDRGAEAFF
TRBD2 TRBJ2-7 NA TRBV11-2 TGTGCCAGCAGCCCCCAGACTACTAGCGGGGGGGCTAGTTCCTACGAGCAGTACTTC CASSPQTTSGGASSYEQYF
TRBD2 TRBJ2-7 NA TRBV3-1/TRBV3-2 TGTGCCAGCAGCTCCATAGCGGGGGTATTGAACGAGCAGTACTTC CASSSIAGVLNEQYF
NA TRBJ2-2 few TRBV2 TGTGCCAGCAGTGAGGGCAGGGTGGACACCGGGGAGCTGTTTTTT CASSEGRVDTGELFF
NA TRBJ1-3 NA TRBV6-5 TGTGCCAGCAGTTACGAGGTGGGAAACACCATATATTTT CASSYEVGNTIYF
NA TRBJ2-2 NA TRBV23-1 TGCGCCAGCAGTCAATCGGGACCCTCGGGCACCGGGGAGCTGTTTTTT CASSQSGPSGTGELFF
TRBD1 TRBJ1-3 NA TRBV11-2 TGTGCCAGCAGCTTAAGGGGGCAATCTGGAAACACCATATATTTT CASSLRGQSGNTIYF
NA TRBJ2-4 NA TRBV6-5 TGTGCCAGCAGTTACGGGCAGGGGAACATTCAGTACTTC CASSYGQGNIQYF
NA TRBJ2-2 NA TRBV2 TGTGCCAGCAGCTTAGACAGTAGGGCCGGGGAGCTGTTTTTT CASSLDSRAGELFF
TRBD1 TRBJ1-2 NA TRBV28 TGTGCCAGCAGTGACAGGGTGGTGTACACCTTC CASSDRVVYTF
NA TRBJ1-1 NA TRBV6-5 TGTGCCAGCAGTTACGGGGGGATGGAAGGTGAAGCTTTCTTT CASSYGGMEGEAFF
TRBD2 TRBJ2-3 NA TRBV5-1 TGCGCCAGCAGCTTGTTAGCGGGGGATACTAGCACAGATACGCAGTATTTT CASSLLAGDTSTDTQYF
TRBD2 TRBJ2-3 NA TRBV11-2 TGTGCCAGCAGCTTACCCGGGGGGGGTAGCGGGAGGACAGATACGCAGTATTTT CASSLPGGGSGRTDTQYF
NA TRBJ1-2 NA TRBV28 TGTGCCAGCAGTTTAACGGACCTACGTGGCTACACCTTC CASSLTDLRGYTF
NA TRBJ1-6 NA TRBV12-5 TGTGCTAGTGGTAAAATAACGGGACTTAATTCACCCCTCCACTTT CASGKITGLNSPLHF